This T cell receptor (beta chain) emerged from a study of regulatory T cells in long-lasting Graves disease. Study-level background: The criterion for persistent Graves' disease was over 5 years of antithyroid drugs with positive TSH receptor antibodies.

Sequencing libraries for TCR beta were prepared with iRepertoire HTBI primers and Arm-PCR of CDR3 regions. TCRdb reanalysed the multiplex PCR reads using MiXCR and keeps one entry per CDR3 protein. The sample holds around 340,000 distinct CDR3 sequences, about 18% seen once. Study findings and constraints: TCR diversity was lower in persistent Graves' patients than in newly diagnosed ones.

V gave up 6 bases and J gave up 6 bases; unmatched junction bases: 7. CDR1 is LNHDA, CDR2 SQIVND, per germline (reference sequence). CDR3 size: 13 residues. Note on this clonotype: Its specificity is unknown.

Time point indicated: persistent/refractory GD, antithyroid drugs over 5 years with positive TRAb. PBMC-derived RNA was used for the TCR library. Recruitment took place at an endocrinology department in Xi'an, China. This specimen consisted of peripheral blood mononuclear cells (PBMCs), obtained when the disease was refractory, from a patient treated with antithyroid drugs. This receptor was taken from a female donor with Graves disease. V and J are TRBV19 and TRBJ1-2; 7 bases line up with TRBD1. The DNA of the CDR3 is TGTGCCAGTAGCAAGACAGGGATCCATGGCTACACCTTC. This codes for CASSKTGIHGYTF.